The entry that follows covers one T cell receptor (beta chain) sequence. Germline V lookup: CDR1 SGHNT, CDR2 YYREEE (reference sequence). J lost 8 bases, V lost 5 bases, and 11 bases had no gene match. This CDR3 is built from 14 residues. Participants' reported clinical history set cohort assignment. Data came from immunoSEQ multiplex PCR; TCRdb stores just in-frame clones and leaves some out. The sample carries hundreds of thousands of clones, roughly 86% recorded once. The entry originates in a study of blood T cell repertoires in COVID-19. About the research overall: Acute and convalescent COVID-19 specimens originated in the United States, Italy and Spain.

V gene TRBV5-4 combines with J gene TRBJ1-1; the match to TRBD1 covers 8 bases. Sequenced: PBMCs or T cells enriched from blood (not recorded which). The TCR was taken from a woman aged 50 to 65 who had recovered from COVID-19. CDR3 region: CASSELYRGNEAFF. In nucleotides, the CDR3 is TGTGCCAGCAGTGAATTATACAGGGGGAACGAAGCTTTCTTT.